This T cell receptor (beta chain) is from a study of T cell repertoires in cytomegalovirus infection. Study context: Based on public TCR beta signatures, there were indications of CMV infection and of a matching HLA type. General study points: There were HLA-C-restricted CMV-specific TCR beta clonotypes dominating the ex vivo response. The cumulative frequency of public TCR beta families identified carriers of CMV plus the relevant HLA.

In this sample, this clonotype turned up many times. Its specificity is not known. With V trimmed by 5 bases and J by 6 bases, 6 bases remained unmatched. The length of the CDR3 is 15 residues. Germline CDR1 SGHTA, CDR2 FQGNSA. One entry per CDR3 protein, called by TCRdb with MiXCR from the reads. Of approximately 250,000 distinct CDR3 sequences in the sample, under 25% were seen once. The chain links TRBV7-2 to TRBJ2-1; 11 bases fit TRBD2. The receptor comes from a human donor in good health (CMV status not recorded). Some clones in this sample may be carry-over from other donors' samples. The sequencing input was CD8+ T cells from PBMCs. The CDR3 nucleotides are TGTGCCAGCAGCATTACTAGCGGGGGAGGCAATGAGCAGTTCTTC. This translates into CASSITSGGGNEQFF. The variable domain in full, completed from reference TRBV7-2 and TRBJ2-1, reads GAGVSQSPSNKVTEKGKDVELRCDPISGHTALYWYRQSLGQGLEFLIYFQGNSAPDKSGLPSDRFSAERTGGSVSTLTIQRTQQEDSAVYLCASSITSGGGNEQFFGPGTRLTVL.